Listed below are T cell receptor beta chains from one sample, sequenced in a study of T-cell memory formation after mild COVID-19. TCRdb reanalysed the 5' RACE reads using MiXCR and keeps one entry per CDR3 protein. Among 180,000 or so distinct CDR3 sequences, under 14% were seen once, and the ten largest hold approximately 4%. Sample: PBMCs or a T cell subset sorted from them (not recorded which). These receptors were collected from a man between 18 and 35 years old who had mild COVID-19 (a few samples of this study predate the infection). Cell type and time point are not known. The CDR3 runs from the conserved cysteine through the conserved F or W. Each record gives: J gene, V gene, D gene, clone size, CDR3 DNA, CDR3 protein. D genes are given only for firm matches. Expanded clones get a size class; other rows say once, few or many, or leave the size out.

>TRBJ2-3|TRBV4-2|TRBD2|.
TGTGCCAGCAGCCAATCCGGACTAGCGGGGGGCGGAGATACGCAGTATTTT
CASSQSGLAGGGDTQYF
>TRBJ1-1|TRBV29-1|.|few
TGCAGCGTTGAAGATCCCCGCAGGGCCGAAGCTTTCTTT
CSVEDPRRAEAFF
>TRBJ2-3|TRBV7-8|.|few
TGTGCCAGCAGCCTCTCTGAGGTGGGAAATACGCAGTATTTT
CASSLSEVGNTQYF
>TRBJ2-4|TRBV7-2|TRBD2|few
TGTGCCAGCAGCGGATTAGCGGGGGGGCCTCAGTACTTC
CASSGLAGGPQYF
>TRBJ2-3|TRBV7-9|.|.
TGTGCCAGCAGCTCGGGACACCTTGGGAATACGCAGTATTTT
CASSSGHLGNTQYF
>TRBJ2-7|TRBV5-1|.|few
TGCGCCAGCACCTCCCTAACAGGGGGACTATACGAGCAGTACTTC
CASTSLTGGLYEQYF
>TRBJ2-7|TRBV7-9|.|few
TGTGCCAGCAGCTTAGGTCTAACCGGCCCCTACGAGCAGTACTTC
CASSLGLTGPYEQYF
>TRBJ2-7|TRBV6-5|.|few
TGTGCCAGCAGTTCGGGTCTGAAGAGATACTTC
CASSSGLKRYF
>TRBJ2-5|TRBV7-9|TRBD2|.
TGTGCCAGCAGCCTCGGACTAGCGGGGGGAGATTACCAAGAGACCCAGTACTTC
CASSLGLAGGDYQETQYF
>TRBJ1-6|TRBV4-2|.|.
TGTGCCAGCAGCCAAGACCCAGGGGAGGATTCACCCCTCCACTTT
CASSQDPGEDSPLHF
>TRBJ2-5|TRBV4-3|.|once
TGCGCCAGCAGCCAAGTAATCAGCGGAGAGACCCAGTACTTC
CASSQVISGETQYF